Listed below are T cell receptor beta chains from one sample, sequenced in a study of blood T cell repertoires in COVID-19. Generated by immunoSEQ multiplex PCR, the TCRdb table keeps only in-frame clones and is missing some. The sample lists 400,000 to 550,000 clones; 75% to 90% were seen once. Sample: peripheral blood. Receptor source: a woman aged 25 to 45 with acute or convalescent COVID-19. Each CDR3 is given with its conserved first and last residue. D genes are given only for firm matches. Some rows mark clone size as missing; the rest say once, few, many or name a class of expanded clone.

clone_size j_call v_call d_call cdr3_nt cdr3_aa
NA TRBJ1-2 TRBV10-3 TRBD1 TGTGCCATCAGTGAACAGGACAGGGTAGAGGATGGCTACACCTTC CAISEQDRVEDGYTF
once TRBJ2-7 TRBV21-1 NA TGTGCCAGCAGCACCTTACCGGGAGAGGGGTACTTC CASSTLPGEGYF
NA TRBJ1-1 TRBV30 NA TGTGCCTGGAGTGAGGAGACTGAAGCTTTCTTT CAWSEETEAFF
NA TRBJ2-5 TRBV9 TRBD2 TGTGCCAGCAGCGTAGGCGGGGGACAAGAGACCCAGTACTTC CASSVGGGQETQYF
NA TRBJ1-1 TRBV5-1 NA TGCGCCAGCAGCCCCAGGACAGTGAACACTGAAGCTTTCTTT CASSPRTVNTEAFF
NA TRBJ1-3 TRBV28 NA TGTGCCAGCAGCTACTCTGGAAACACCATATATTTT CASSYSGNTIYF
NA TRBJ1-5 TRBV6-5 NA TGTGCCAGCAGTTCTTTCGGGCAGCCCCAGCATTTT CASSSFGQPQHF
NA TRBJ2-7 TRBV18 TRBD1 TGTGCCAGCTCACCATTGGAGGGACAGGGGTCCTACGAGCAGTACTTC CASSPLEGQGSYEQYF
NA TRBJ1-4 TRBV2 NA TGTGCCAGCAGTGATTTCGGTCGTAATGAAAAACTGTTTTTT CASSDFGRNEKLFF
NA TRBJ2-3 TRBV2 NA TGTGCCAGCAGGGAGGACTACCTGGGGGATACGCAGTATTTT CASREDYLGDTQYF
NA TRBJ2-3 TRBV9 TRBD1 TGTGCCAGCAGCGCCGAGTGGACAGGGGGCGCAGATACGCAGTATTTT CASSAEWTGGADTQYF
NA TRBJ2-6 TRBV19 NA TGTGCCAGTAGTATAGGATTTACGGGGTTAGGAGGGGCCAACGTCCTGACTTTC CASSIGFTGLGGANVLTF
NA TRBJ1-5 TRBV6-1 NA TGTGCCAGCAGTGAATTCGGCAGGGGCACAAATCAGCCCCAGCATTTT CASSEFGRGTNQPQHF
NA TRBJ2-3 TRBV5-1 NA TGCGCCAGCAGCTTCTTATCAGGGGATACGCAGTATTTT CASSFLSGDTQYF
NA TRBJ2-3 TRBV3-1/TRBV3-2 NA TGTGCCAGCAGCCAAAGGGTGGGGGGAACTAGCTCCCCAGATACGCAGTATTTT CASSQRVGGTSSPDTQYF
NA TRBJ1-4 TRBV11-2 NA TGTGCCAGCAGCTTCCGGGGTTTAAATGAAAAACTGTTTTTT CASSFRGLNEKLFF
once TRBJ2-1 TRBV7-8 TRBD2 TGTGCCAGCAGCTTTAGCGGGGGGGGCTTTTATCCTCAGTTCTTC CASSFSGGGFYPQFF
NA TRBJ2-3 TRBV2 TRBD2 TGTGCCAGCAGTGAGGCAGTCGGGGACTACAGCACAGATACGCAGTATTTT CASSEAVGDYSTDTQYF
NA TRBJ2-5 TRBV5-4 TRBD2 TGTGCCAGCAGCTCCCCAAGCGGGGCGGGGGGAGATCAAGAGACCCAGTACTTC CASSSPSGAGGDQETQYF
NA TRBJ2-1 TRBV25-1 NA TGTGCCAGCGCACAGGGTCATGAGCAGTTCTTC CASAQGHEQFF
NA TRBJ1-2 TRBV7-2 NA TGTGCCAGCAGCTTAGTATCCGACGCGGGCAACTATGGCTACACCTTC CASSLVSDAGNYGYTF
NA TRBJ2-7 TRBV24-1 NA TGTGCCACCAGTGACGGAGGCAGCCCTTCTCCTGAGCAGTACTTC CATSDGGSPSPEQYF
once TRBJ2-3 TRBV5-1 NA TGCGCCAGCAGCTTGGGGGGGCGAGCAGATACGCAGTATTTT CASSLGGRADTQYF
NA TRBJ1-2 TRBV5-6 TRBD1 TGTGCCAGCAGCGCAACGACAGGGTTGTACTATGGCTACACCTTC CASSATTGLYYGYTF
NA TRBJ1-1 TRBV2 NA TGTGCCAGCAGTGCAGGGGTGAATGAAGCTTTCTTT CASSAGVNEAFF
NA TRBJ1-3 TRBV12-3/TRBV12-4 TRBD1 TGTGCCAGCGGGCGGACAGGAGGAAACACCATATATTTT CASGRTGGNTIYF
NA TRBJ1-3 TRBV2 TRBD1 TGTGCCAGCAGCCTCGGACAGGCAAGAAACACCATATATTTT CASSLGQARNTIYF
NA TRBJ1-2 TRBV19 TRBD1 TGTGCCAGTCACCCCACGGTGGGGACAGGGTATAATGGCTACACCTTC CASHPTVGTGYNGYTF
NA TRBJ2-1 TRBV7-3 TRBD2 TGTGCCAGCAGCCGGGGGACTAACAATGAGCAGTTCTTC CASSRGTNNEQFF